These 26 T cell receptor beta chains were all obtained from the same sample, sequenced in a study of long-term antiretroviral therapy in people with HIV. Run at survey level, the immunoSEQ assay was version v3.0. Sequencing used immunoSEQ multiplex PCR; TCRdb keeps in-frame clones, though not all of them. The table records 18,000 or so clones, around 89% of them present only once. Specimen: unsorted PBMCs, collected 4.2 years after starting antiretroviral therapy. The receptor source for this set is a man aged 50-60 years with HIV.

The chain uses TRBV19 and TRBJ1-2; possible D gene TRBD1, 6 bases. V lost 5 bases and J lost 0, with 10 bases in between. CDR3 length equals 14 residues. Germline values: CDR1 LNHDA, CDR2 SQIVND (reference sequence). DNA of the CDR3: TGTGCCAGTAGTCGATCAGGGGCTAACTATGGCTACACCTTC. It yields the protein CASSRSGANYGYTF.

This clone was counted a few times. V gene TRBV11-2 combines with J gene TRBJ2-7, with D maybe TRBD2 (7 bases). Germline V CDR1 and CDR2: SGHAT, FQNNGV. CDR3 size: 13 residues. Trimming cost V 4 bases and J 4 bases, with 11 bases left between them. The CDR3 sequence is CASSWGGGYEQYF. The CDR3 region has the DNA TGTGCCAGCAGCTGGGGGGGCGGGTACGAGCAGTACTTC. The complete variable domain, with remaining parts taken from reference TRBV11-2 and TRBJ2-7, reads EAGVAQSPRYKIIEKRQSVAFWCNPISGHATLYWYQQILGQGPKLLIQFQNNGVVDDSQLPKDRFSAERLKGVDSTLKIQPAKLEDSAVYLCASSWGGGYEQYFGPGTRLTVT.

The rearrangement joins TRBV27 to TRBJ2-3; 7 bases align to TRBD1. Germline loops: CDR1 MNHEY, CDR2 SMNVEV (reference sequence). CDR3 length: 13 amino acids. V trimming: 6 bases; J trimming: 4 bases; junction bases outside the gene matches: 4. The DNA of the CDR3 is TGTGCCAGCAGAGACAGGGCCCCAGATACGCAGTATTTT. Translation gives CASRDRAPDTQYF.

The rearrangement links TRBV5-1 to TRBJ2-7; D might be TRBD2 (5 bases). The CDR3 is made up of 13 amino acids. Trimming pared 4 bases from V and 2 bases from J, leaving 10 bases between. Germline CDR1 and CDR2: SGHRS and YFSETQ. CDR3 region: CASSPTGTYEQYF. CDR3 nucleotide sequence: TGCGCCAGCAGCCCAACCGGGACCTACGAGCAGTACTTC.

The J gene is TRBJ2-2, the V gene TRBV29-1, with 8 bases aligning to TRBD1. This CDR3 is 14 amino acids long. Germline V gene sequence: CDR1 SQVTM, CDR2 ANQGSEA. V lost 7 bases, J lost 6 bases, and 10 bases stayed unmatched. As DNA, the CDR3 is TGCAGCGCCATGACAGGGGCCTCCTCCGGGGAGCTGTTTTTT. Residues: CSAMTGASSGELFF.

V is TRBV7-2 and J is TRBJ2-2; D ambiguous. The V gene's germline CDR1 is SGHTA and CDR2 FQGNSA. This CDR3 has 13 amino acids. Trimming removed 5 bases from V and 5 bases from J, with 9 bases in between. The CDR3 bases are TGTGCCAGCAGCCTTAGCCAAACCGGGGAGCTGTTTTTT. Its protein is CASSLSQTGELFF.

This sequence joins TRBV5-8 and TRBJ1-1, with D uncertain. The V end lost 2 bases, the J end lost 4 bases, and 12 bases lay between the germline ends. The CDR3 has 14 residues. CDR1 and CDR2 from the germline V gene are SGHTS and YDEGEE. Here the CDR3 reads CASSFGIVATEAFF. In DNA form, the CDR3 reads TGTGCCAGCAGCTTTGGGATTGTGGCCACTGAAGCTTTCTTT.

The V gene is TRBV4-3, the J gene TRBJ1-2, with D maybe TRBD1 (5 bases). The CDR3 spans 14 residues. Trimming removed 4 bases at V and 4 bases at J, with 13 bases between. Germline V gene lookup returns CDR1 LGHNA and CDR2 YSLEER. The CDR3 DNA reads as TGCGCCAGCAGCCGACGGGACCAGGGCTATGGCTACACCTTC. Protein product: CASSRRDQGYGYTF.

This clone was observed once. The gene calls are TRBV6-1 and TRBJ2-7; D is possibly TRBD1 (6 bases). The ends were cut back, 4 bases at V and 6 bases at J, with 19 bases in the middle. CDR1 MNHNS and CDR2 SASEGT come from the germline V gene. The CDR3 has 15 residues. The CDR3 sequence: CASSGAGAGFAEQYF. CDR3 bases: TGTGCCAGCAGTGGAGCAGGGGCCGGTTTCGCCGAGCAGTACTTC.

V is TRBV9 and J is TRBJ1-1, with a weak D call TRBD1 (6 bases). There are 14 residues in the CDR3. Between the trimmed V and J ends, which lost 3 bases and 3 bases, there was a span of 12 bases. Germline V gives CDR1 SGDLS, CDR2 YYNGEE. The CDR3 DNA reads TGTGCCAGCAGCGCGGGGACACACTACACTGAAGCTTTCTTT. This sequence encodes CASSAGTHYTEAFF.

This chain's CDR3 is CASSSPGQGGQPQHF. The CDR3 region has the DNA TGTGCCAGCAGCTCACCGGGACAGGGGGGACAGCCCCAGCATTTT. The genes are TRBV7-2 and TRBJ1-5; TRBD1 aligns across 11 bases. The CDR3 extends over 15 amino acids. Germline CDR1 and CDR2: SGHTA and FQGNSA. V lost 4 bases to trimming and J lost 7 bases; unmatched junction nucleotides: 6.

V gene TRBV10-2 combines with J gene TRBJ1-2, with 9 bases matching TRBD1. J lost 3 bases, V lost 7 bases, and 9 bases had no gene match. Germline CDR1 and CDR2: WSHSY and SAAADI. The CDR3 contains 15 residues. The CDR3 region has the DNA TGCGCCAGCACCAAACAGGGGGCGAAGGACTATGGCTACACCTTC. As protein: CASTKQGAKDYGYTF.

This chain links TRBV11-3 with TRBJ2-7; tentative D call: TRBD2 (6 bases). The CDR3 is made up of 13 amino acids. Germline V gives CDR1 SGHNT, CDR2 YENEEA. The V end lost 4 bases, the J end lost 6 bases, and 13 bases lay between the germline ends. The CDR3 loop is CASSSRLGGEQYF. CDR3 sequence (DNA): TGTGCCAGCAGCTCGCGACTGGGGGGCGAGCAGTACTTC.

The V gene is TRBV7-8, the J gene TRBJ2-1; 8 bases match TRBD1. The CDR3 is made up of 15 amino acids. Losses at the gene ends were 6 bases for V and 0 bases for J; bases not matched to a gene: 4. The V gene's germline CDR1 is SGHVS and CDR2 FQNEAQ. As DNA, the CDR3 is TGTGCCAGCAGGAGTGACAGGGGCTCCTACAATGAGCAGTTCTTC. This gives the protein CASRSDRGSYNEQFF.

J is TRBJ2-7 and V is TRBV6-1; tentatively, D is TRBD1 (6 bases). Germline CDR1 reads MNHNS; CDR2 reads SASEGT. V lost 6 bases and J lost 2, with 17 bases in between. CDR3 length: 15 amino acids. The CDR3 loop reads CASSREGTQPYEQYF. CDR3 coding DNA: TGTGCCAGCAGCCGAGAAGGGACACAACCCTACGAGCAGTACTTC.

This clone was counted only a few times. The CDR3, as DNA: TGTGCCAGCAGCCAATCATTTTACTACGAGCAGTACTTC. It is translated as CASSQSFYYEQYF. The chain links TRBV14 to TRBJ2-7; D gene unclear. This CDR3 region has 13 residues. V gave up 2 bases and J gave up 3 bases, with 8 bases separating them. Germline assignment: CDR1 SGHDN and CDR2 FVKESK.

This sequence joins TRBV27 and TRBJ2-6; maybe TRBD1 (6 bases). V dropped 5 bases and J dropped 9 bases, with 14 bases sitting between them. CDR3 length equals 14 residues. Looked up from germline, CDR1 is MNHEY and CDR2 is SMNVEV (reference sequence). For the CDR3, the DNA is TGTGCCAGCAGTCTCAACAGGGTGGGCAACGTCCTGACTTTC. Translating it yields CASSLNRVGNVLTF. The whole variable domain, filled in from reference TRBV27 and TRBJ2-6, reads EAQVTQNPRYLITVTGKKLTVTCSQNMNHEYMSWYRQDPGLGLRQIYYSMNVEVTDKGDVPEGYKVSRKEKRNFPLILESPSPNQTSLYFCASSLNRVGNVLTFGAGSRLTVL.

This clone was found once. The chain joins TRBV19 to TRBJ2-1; 7 bases map to TRBD2. Germline values: CDR1 LNHDA, CDR2 SQIVND (reference sequence). CDR3 length: 12 residues. V shed 9 bases and J 6 bases; nucleotides not matched to a gene: 5. This CDR3 reads CASGLGVNEQFF. The CDR3 DNA follows: TGTGCCAGCGGACTAGGGGTCAATGAGCAGTTCTTC.

This chain uses TRBV15 with TRBJ1-6; D is perhaps TRBD1 (5 bases). Trimming cost V 0 bases and J 5 bases, with 8 bases left between them. The length of the CDR3 is 15 residues. Germline CDR1 LNHNV, CDR2 YYDKDF (reference sequence). The CDR3 loop is CATSRDFRDNSPLHF. The CDR3 nucleotides read TGTGCCACCAGCAGAGATTTCAGGGATAATTCACCCCTCCACTTT. Combining the CDR3 with reference TRBV15 and TRBJ1-6 gives the whole variable domain DAMVIQNPRYQVTQFGKPVTLSCSQTLNHNVMYWYQQKSSQAPKLLFHYYDKDFNNEADTPDNFQSRRPNTSFCFLDIRSPGLGDTAMYLCATSRDFRDNSPLHFGNGTRLTVT.

CDR3 residues: CASSVEVLGGASDTQYF. CDR3 sequence (DNA): TGTGCCAGCAGCGTAGAGGTCCTGGGGGGGGCGTCTGATACGCAGTATTTT. The chain has TRBV9 and TRBJ2-3, with D maybe TRBD2 (7 bases). CDR1 is SGDLS and CDR2 is YYNGEE in the germline V gene. Trimming stripped 0 bases from V and 6 bases from J, with 20 bases between. The CDR3 extends over 17 amino acids.

The chain recombines TRBV7-9 with TRBJ1-2; D is undetermined. Trimming took 6 bases from V and 1 from J, leaving 15 bases between them. CDR1 and CDR2 from the germline V gene are SEHNR and FQNEAQ (reference sequence). The CDR3 spans 15 residues. The DNA of the CDR3 is TGTGCCAGCAGACCCCGGTCCGGCTTTAACTATGGCTACACCTTC. This encodes CASRPRSGFNYGYTF.

The chain is built from TRBV19 and TRBJ2-3, with 7 bases lining up with TRBD1. The trim removed 9 bases at V and 0 bases at J, leaving 9 bases unmatched. CDR1 is LNHDA and CDR2 is SQIVND in the germline V gene (reference sequence). The CDR3 length is 15 residues. CDR3 sequence: CASLPTGSSTDTQYF. CDR3 nucleotides: TGTGCCAGCTTACCGACAGGGTCTAGCACAGATACGCAGTATTTT.

The chain carries TRBV5-4 and TRBJ2-6, with D perhaps matching TRBD1 or TRBD2 (5 bases each). The germline V gene has CDR1 SGHNT and CDR2 YYREEE (reference sequence). V dropped 0 bases and J dropped 0 bases, with 7 bases sitting between them. This CDR3 is 16 amino acids long. Here the CDR3 reads CASSLGGDSGANVLTF. CDR3 nucleotide sequence: TGTGCCAGCAGCTTGGGAGGGGACTCTGGGGCCAACGTCCTGACTTTC.

The chain uses TRBV27 and TRBJ2-3; the match to TRBD2 covers 10 bases. Germline assignment: CDR1 MNHEY and CDR2 SMNVEV (reference sequence). The ends lost 4 bases at V and 2 bases at J; junction bases unmatched: 9. This CDR3 spans 17 amino acids. CDR3 region: CASSSSASGGPTDTQYF. The CDR3 bases are TGTGCCAGCAGTTCGTCCGCTAGCGGGGGACCCACAGATACGCAGTATTTT.

The chain joins TRBV27 to TRBJ1-1; no definite D call. The CDR3 is 13 residues long. Germline V gene data show CDR1 as MNHEY and CDR2 as SMNVEV (reference sequence). The germline V and J ends were trimmed by 3 bases and 3 bases, with 8 bases remaining between them. CDR3 DNA: TGTGCCAGCAGTTTCGGCGGGGACACTGAAGCTTTCTTT. This encodes CASSFGGDTEAFF.

CDR3 DNA: TGTGCCAGTAGTATAAGGGTTGGCTGGGCGGGCTACACCTTC. Its protein product is CASSIRVGWAGYTF. The chain is built from TRBV19 and TRBJ1-2, with D uncertain. Looked up from germline, CDR1 is LNHDA and CDR2 is SQIVND (reference sequence). This CDR3 region has 14 residues. The V and J ends lost 2 bases and 8 bases respectively, with 15 bases between them.